This T cell receptor (beta chain) was captured by sequencing in a study of blood T cell repertoires in COVID-19. Germline V CDR1 and CDR2: GTSNPN, SVGIG (reference sequence). V was shortened by 3 bases and J by 1 base, with 15 bases between the two germline ends. The CDR3 covers 15 residues. Sequencing was performed with immunoSEQ multiplex PCR; in TCRdb, only in-frame clones are kept and a portion is missing. Among about 350,000 clones listed, 85% to 90% were seen once. The clonotype comes from a woman aged 30 to 39 who had been exposed to COVID-19. The specimen was PBMCs or T cells enriched from blood (not recorded which). The chain is built from TRBV30 and TRBJ1-2, with a tentative D call TRBD1 (6 bases). CDR3 region: CAWRLQGPFNYGYTF. The CDR3 DNA reads as TGTGCCTGGAGGTTACAGGGACCATTTAACTATGGCTACACCTTC.